The 5 T cell receptor beta chains in this list originate from one sample, sequenced in a study of human T cells and chemical hapten exposure. TCRdb itself ran the RACE reads through MiXCR, one entry per CDR3 protein. The table has more than 300,000 distinct CDR3 sequences, 4.5% to 5.5% seen once; the top ten hold approximately 2.4%. Stated time point: pre-sensitization, week 0. The treatment: therapeutic diphenylcyclopropenone sensitization with weekly scalp DPC. This material consisted of whole blood, taken in connection with sensitization to the hapten diphenylcyclopropenone (DPC). Receptors were obtained from a woman aged 50 to 60 with alopecia areata. Some clones in this sample may be carry-over from other donors' samples.

The chain uses TRBV4-1 and TRBJ2-7, with 10 bases aligning to TRBD2. Germline trimming cut 1 base from V and 2 bases from J; bases unmatched to any gene: 2. Germline V lookup: CDR1 MGHRA, CDR2 YSYEKL. The CDR3 is made up of 15 amino acids. CDR3 sequence: CASSQASGGAYEQYF. CDR3 nucleotide sequence: TGCGCCAGCAGCCAAGCCAGCGGGGGGGCCTACGAGCAGTACTTC.

This clonotype was counted many times. The CDR3 region is CSAYPSGRTDTQYF. The CDR3 DNA is TGCAGCGCCTACCCTAGCGGGCGCACAGATACGCAGTATTTT. This chain joins TRBV29-1 and TRBJ2-3, with 8 bases lining up with TRBD2. The CDR3 extends over 14 amino acids. Unmatched junction bases numbered 7, after V lost 7 bases and J lost 1 base. Germline V gene lookup returns CDR1 SQVTM and CDR2 ANQGSEA.

About this clonotype itself: This may stem from a read error, because a much larger clone lies one nucleotide away. The chain has TRBV7-8 and TRBJ1-4, with D hard to call. This CDR3 region has 16 residues. The germline V gene has CDR1 SGHVS and CDR2 FQNEAQ. Trimming cost V 5 bases and J 1 base, with 14 bases left between them. For the CDR3, the DNA is TGTGCCAGCAGCCAAGGGCAGTTGGGAACTAATGAAAAACTGTTTTTT. Its protein product is CASSQGQLGTNEKLFF. The variable domain in full, completed from reference TRBV7-8 and TRBJ1-4, reads GAGVSQSPRYKVAKRGQDVALRCDPISGHVSLFWYQQALGQGPEFLTYFQNEAQLDKSGLPSDRFFAERPEGSVSTLKIQRTQQEDSAVYLCASSQGQLGTNEKLFFGSGTQLSVL.

This clonotype was recorded at least ten times. The CDR3 spells CASSSGGRGPLYGYTF. The CDR3 DNA reads as TGTGCCAGCAGCTCCGGTGGGAGGGGGCCTCTCTATGGCTACACCTTC. The chain couples TRBV7-9 to TRBJ1-2; 7 bases are shared with TRBD1. With 4 bases clipped from V and 4 bases from J, the junction kept 12 bases outside the gene matches. This CDR3 has 16 residues. Germline CDR1 is SEHNR and CDR2 is FQNEAQ (reference sequence). The full variable domain, completed using reference TRBV7-9 and TRBJ1-2, is DTGVSQNPRHKITKRGQNVTFRCDPISEHNRLYWYRQTLGQGPEFLTYFQNEAQLEKSRLLSDRFSAERPKGSFSTLEIQRTEQGDSAMYLCASSSGGRGPLYGYTFGSGTRLTVV.

This clonotype occurred a few times. This chain connects TRBV12-3 or TRBV12-4 to TRBJ2-3; D is undetermined. CDR3 length equals 12 residues. The V end was cut by 3 bases, the J end by 6 bases, with 7 bases between. CDR3 in amino acids: CASSFLRDTQYF. The CDR3 nucleotides are TGTGCCAGCAGTTTTCTCAGGGATACGCAGTATTTT.